This TCR beta chain emerged from a study of T cell responses to AZD1222 COVID-19 vaccine. The study, taken as a whole, reports: Donors in the cohort were predominantly white British and more often female, and clonal diversity was possibly underestimated. Repertoires in all cases were sampled only once the peak T cell response had passed. At study baseline, merely six AZD1222 recipients were seropositive.

Germline CDR1 GTSNPN, CDR2 SVGIG (reference sequence). The CDR3 sequence is 12 residues long. V was cut by 4 bases and J by 7 bases, with 13 bases left in between. About this clone: Antigen unknown.

Repertoires were generated with immunoSEQ multiplex PCR, while TCRdb's copy carries only in-frame clones and drops some. Of 120,000 to 150,000 clones in the sample, approximately 91% were seen once. This sequence originates from an adult who received the AZD1222 COVID-19 vaccine. V usage is TRBV30 and J usage is TRBJ1-2; tentative D call: TRBD1 (6 bases). The input for sequencing was peripheral blood, taken 28 days after the second AZD1222 dose. The CDR3 sequence is CAWTRDTGGYTF. Written as DNA, the CDR3 is TGTGCCTGGACCCGGGACACGGGTGGCTACACCTTC. The variable domain in full, with the rest retrieved from reference TRBV30 and TRBJ1-2, is SQTIHQWPATLVQPVGSPLSLECTVEGTSNPNLYWYRQAAGRGLQLLFYSVGIGQISSEVPQNLSASRPQDRQFILSSKKLLLSDSGFYLCAWTRDTGGYTFGSGTRLTVV.